This T cell receptor beta chain is from a study of vaccination effects on CD4 cells after COVID-19. Study summary: All study participants received two doses of BNT162b2 or mRNA-1273 vaccine. Study-level results: Marked clonal contraction was seen late after vaccination (in both infection- and vaccine-induced clones). New vaccine-induced clones dominated convalescents' post-vaccine spike-reactive clones.

Assay used: immunoSEQ multiplex PCR; TCRdb lists only in-frame clones, some missing. The sample records more than 35,000 clones, about 78% being singletons. For this clone: No antigen is known for it.

ViraFEST used viral peptide pools to expand antigen-specific CD4+ T cells before sequencing. Isolating CD4+ T cells followed ten to eleven days of culture. SARS-CoV-2 infection was confirmed by PCR in the person between March and December 2020. The V gene's germline CDR1 is SGHRS and CDR2 YFSETQ. This CDR3 is built from 15 residues. The J segment lost 5 bases and the V segment lost 1 base, leaving 7 bases of the junction unmatched. The sequencing used CD4+ T cells from PBMCs cultured with HCoV-NL63 spike peptides, collected before COVID-19 vaccination. This TCR was sampled from a human donor who had a prior SARS-CoV-2 infection. The chain links TRBV5-1 to TRBJ2-7, with 9 bases matching TRBD2. The CDR3, as DNA: TGCGCCAGCAGCTTGCTGCGGGGGGGCGGAGACGAGCAGTACTTC. Protein sequence: CASSLLRGGGDEQYF.